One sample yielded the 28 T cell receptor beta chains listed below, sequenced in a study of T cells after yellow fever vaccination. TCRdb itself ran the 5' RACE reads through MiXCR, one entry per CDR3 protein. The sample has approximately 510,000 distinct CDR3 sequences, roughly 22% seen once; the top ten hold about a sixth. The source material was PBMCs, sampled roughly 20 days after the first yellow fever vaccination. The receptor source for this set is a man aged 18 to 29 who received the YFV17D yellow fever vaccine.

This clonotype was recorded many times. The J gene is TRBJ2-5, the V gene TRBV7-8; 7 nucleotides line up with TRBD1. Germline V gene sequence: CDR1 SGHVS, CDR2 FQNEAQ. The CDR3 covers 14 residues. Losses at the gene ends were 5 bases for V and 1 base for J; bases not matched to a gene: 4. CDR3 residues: CASSAYRGQETQYF. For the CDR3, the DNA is TGTGCCAGCAGCGCATACAGGGGCCAAGAGACCCAGTACTTC.

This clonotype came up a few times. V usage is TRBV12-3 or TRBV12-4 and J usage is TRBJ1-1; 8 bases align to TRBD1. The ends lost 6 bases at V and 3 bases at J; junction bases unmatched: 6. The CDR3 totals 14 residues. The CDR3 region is CASRRTGKYTEAFF. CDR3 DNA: TGTGCCAGCAGGCGGACAGGGAAGTACACTGAAGCTTTCTTT.

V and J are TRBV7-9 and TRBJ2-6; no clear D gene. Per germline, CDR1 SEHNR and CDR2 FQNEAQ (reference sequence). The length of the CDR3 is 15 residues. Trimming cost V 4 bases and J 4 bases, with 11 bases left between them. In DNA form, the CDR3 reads TGTGCCAGCAGCTACCCCCAGTTCGGGGCCAACGTCCTGACTTTC. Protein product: CASSYPQFGANVLTF.

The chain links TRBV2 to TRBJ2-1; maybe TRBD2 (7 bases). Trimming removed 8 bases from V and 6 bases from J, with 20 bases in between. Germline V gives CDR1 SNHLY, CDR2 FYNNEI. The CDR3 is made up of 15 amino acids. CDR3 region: CASFPWEGGRNEQFF. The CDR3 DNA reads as TGTGCCAGCTTCCCCTGGGAGGGGGGGCGCAATGAGCAGTTCTTC.

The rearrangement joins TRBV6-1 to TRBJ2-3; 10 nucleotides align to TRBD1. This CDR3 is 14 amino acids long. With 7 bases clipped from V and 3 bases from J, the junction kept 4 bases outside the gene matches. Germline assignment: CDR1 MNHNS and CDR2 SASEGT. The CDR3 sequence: CASIDRGLTDTQYF. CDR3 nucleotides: TGTGCCAGCATTGACAGGGGGCTTACAGATACGCAGTATTTT.

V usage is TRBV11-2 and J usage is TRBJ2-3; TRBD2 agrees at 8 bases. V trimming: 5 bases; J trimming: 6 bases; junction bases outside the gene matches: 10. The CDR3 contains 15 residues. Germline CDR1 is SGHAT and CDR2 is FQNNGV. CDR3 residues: CASSPIRGGIDTQYF. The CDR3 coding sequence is TGTGCCAGCAGCCCAATACGGGGGGGAATCGATACGCAGTATTTT.

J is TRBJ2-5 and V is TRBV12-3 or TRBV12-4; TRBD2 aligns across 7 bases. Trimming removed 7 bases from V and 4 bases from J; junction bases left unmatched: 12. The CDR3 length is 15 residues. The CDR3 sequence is CASKMGSSGPETQYF. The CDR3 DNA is TGTGCCAGCAAGATGGGCTCTAGCGGTCCAGAGACCCAGTACTTC.

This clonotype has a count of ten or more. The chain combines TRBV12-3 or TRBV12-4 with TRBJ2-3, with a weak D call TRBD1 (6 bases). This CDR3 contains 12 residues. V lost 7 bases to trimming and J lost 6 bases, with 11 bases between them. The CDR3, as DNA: TGTGCCAGCACCAGGGGAGCGGATACGCAGTATTTT. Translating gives CASTRGADTQYF.

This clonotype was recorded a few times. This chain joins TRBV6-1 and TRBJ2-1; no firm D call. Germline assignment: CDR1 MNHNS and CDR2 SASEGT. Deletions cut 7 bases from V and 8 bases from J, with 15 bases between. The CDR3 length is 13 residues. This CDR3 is CASKTPRHDEQFF. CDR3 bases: TGTGCCAGCAAAACCCCCCGCCACGATGAGCAGTTCTTC.

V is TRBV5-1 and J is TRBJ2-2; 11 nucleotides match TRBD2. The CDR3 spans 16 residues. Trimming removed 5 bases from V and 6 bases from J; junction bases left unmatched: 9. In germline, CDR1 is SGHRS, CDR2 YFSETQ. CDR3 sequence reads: CASSSGTSGAPGELFF. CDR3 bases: TGCGCCAGCAGTAGTGGGACTAGCGGCGCGCCCGGGGAGCTGTTTTTT.

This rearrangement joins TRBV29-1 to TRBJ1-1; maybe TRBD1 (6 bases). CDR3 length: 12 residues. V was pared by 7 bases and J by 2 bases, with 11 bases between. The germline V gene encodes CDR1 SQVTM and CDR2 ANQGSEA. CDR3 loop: CSGSGDNTEAFF. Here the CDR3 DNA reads TGCAGCGGATCAGGGGATAACACTGAAGCTTTCTTT.

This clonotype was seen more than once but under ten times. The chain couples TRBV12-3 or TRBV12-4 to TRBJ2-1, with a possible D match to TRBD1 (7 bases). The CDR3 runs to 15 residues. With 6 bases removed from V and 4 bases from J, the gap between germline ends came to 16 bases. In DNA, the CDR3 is TGTGCCAGCAGCCAACGGGGGACAGTATACAATGAGCAGTTCTTC. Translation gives CASSQRGTVYNEQFF.

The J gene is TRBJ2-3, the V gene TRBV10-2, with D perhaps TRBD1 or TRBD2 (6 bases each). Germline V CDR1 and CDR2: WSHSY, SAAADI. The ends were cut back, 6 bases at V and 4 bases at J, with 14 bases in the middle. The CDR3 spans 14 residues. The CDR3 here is CASRPGGAPDTQYF. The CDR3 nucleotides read TGCGCCAGCAGGCCCGGGGGCGCCCCAGATACGCAGTATTTT.

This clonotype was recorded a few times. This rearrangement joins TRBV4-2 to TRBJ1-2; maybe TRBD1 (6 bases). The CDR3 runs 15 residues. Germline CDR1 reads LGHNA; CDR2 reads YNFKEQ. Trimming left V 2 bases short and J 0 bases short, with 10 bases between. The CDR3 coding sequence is TGTGCCAGCAGCCAAAATCCAGGGGCTAACTATGGCTACACCTTC. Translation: CASSQNPGANYGYTF.

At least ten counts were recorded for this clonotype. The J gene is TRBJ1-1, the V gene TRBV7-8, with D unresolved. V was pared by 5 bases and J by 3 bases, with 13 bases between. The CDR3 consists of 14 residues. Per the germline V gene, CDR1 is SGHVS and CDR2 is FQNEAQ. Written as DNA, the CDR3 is TGTGCCAGCAGCCAAACAGAGGAGGACACTGAAGCTTTCTTT. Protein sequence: CASSQTEEDTEAFF.

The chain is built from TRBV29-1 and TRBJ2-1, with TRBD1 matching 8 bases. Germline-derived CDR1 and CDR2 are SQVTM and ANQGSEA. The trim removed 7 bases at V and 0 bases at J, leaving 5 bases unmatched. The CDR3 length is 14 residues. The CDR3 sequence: CSAEGTGSYNEQFF. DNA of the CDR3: TGCAGCGCCGAGGGGACAGGCTCCTACAATGAGCAGTTCTTC.

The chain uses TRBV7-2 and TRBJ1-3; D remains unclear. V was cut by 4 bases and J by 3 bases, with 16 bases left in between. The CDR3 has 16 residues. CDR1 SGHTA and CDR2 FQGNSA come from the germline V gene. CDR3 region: CASSSARGMSGNTIYF. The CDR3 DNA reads TGTGCCAGCAGCTCGGCACGGGGTATGAGTGGAAACACCATATATTTT.

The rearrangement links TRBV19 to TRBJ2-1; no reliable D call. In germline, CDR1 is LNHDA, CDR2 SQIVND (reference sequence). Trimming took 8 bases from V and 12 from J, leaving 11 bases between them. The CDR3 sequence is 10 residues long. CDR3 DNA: TGTGCCAGTGTGGACCACGGGCAGTTCTTC. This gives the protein CASVDHGQFF.

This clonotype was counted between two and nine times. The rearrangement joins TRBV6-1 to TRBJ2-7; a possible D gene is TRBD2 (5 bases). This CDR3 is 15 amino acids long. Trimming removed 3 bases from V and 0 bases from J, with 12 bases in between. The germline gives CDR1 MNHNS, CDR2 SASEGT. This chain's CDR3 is CASSDLGAVSYEQYF. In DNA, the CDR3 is TGTGCCAGCAGTGATTTGGGAGCGGTCTCCTACGAGCAGTACTTC.

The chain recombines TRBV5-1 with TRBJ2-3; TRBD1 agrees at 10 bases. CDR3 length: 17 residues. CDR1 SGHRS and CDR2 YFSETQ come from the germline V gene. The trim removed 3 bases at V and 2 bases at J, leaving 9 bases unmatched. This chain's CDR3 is CASSSPGTGDYTDTQYF. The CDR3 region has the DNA TGCGCCAGCAGCTCACCCGGGACAGGGGACTACACAGATACGCAGTATTTT.

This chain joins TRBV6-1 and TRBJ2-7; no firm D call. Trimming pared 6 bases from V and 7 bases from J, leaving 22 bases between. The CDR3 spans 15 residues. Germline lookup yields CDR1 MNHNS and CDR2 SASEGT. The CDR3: CASRPSGPWPEEQYF. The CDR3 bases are TGTGCCAGCAGGCCTTCCGGGCCCTGGCCCGAAGAGCAGTACTTC.

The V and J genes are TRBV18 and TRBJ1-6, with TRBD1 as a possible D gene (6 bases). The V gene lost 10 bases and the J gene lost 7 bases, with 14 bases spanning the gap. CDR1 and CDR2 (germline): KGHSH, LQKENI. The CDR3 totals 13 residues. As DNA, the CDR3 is TGTGCCAACTGGGAGGACAGAAATTCACCCCTCCACTTT. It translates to CANWEDRNSPLHF.

CDR3 loop: CASSGFGQGWSPLHF. In DNA, the CDR3 is TGTGCCAGCAGCGGATTTGGACAGGGGTGGTCACCCCTCCACTTT. The rearrangement joins TRBV11-1 to TRBJ1-6; TRBD1 aligns across 9 bases. The CDR3 covers 15 residues. Trimming at V came to 5 bases and at J to 10 bases, leaving 9 bases not matched to a gene. CDR1 SGHAT and CDR2 FQDESV come from the germline V gene (reference sequence).

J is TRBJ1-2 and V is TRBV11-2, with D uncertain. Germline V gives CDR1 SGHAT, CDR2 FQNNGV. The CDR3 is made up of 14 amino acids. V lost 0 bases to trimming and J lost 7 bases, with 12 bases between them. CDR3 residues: CASSLDIEGVGYTF. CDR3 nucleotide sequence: TGTGCCAGCAGCTTAGATATTGAGGGAGTTGGCTACACCTTC.

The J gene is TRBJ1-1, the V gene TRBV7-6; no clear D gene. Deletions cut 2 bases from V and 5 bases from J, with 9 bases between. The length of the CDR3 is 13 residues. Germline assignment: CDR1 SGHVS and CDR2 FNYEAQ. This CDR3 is CASSLNSLTEAFF. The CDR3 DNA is TGTGCCAGCAGCTTAAATAGCTTGACTGAAGCTTTCTTT.

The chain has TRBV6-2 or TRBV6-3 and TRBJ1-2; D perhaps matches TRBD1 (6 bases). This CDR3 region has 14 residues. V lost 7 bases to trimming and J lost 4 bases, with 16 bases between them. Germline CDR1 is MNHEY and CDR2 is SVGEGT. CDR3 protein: CASTDSGQFYGYTF. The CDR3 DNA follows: TGTGCCAGCACCGATTCTGGACAGTTCTATGGCTACACCTTC.

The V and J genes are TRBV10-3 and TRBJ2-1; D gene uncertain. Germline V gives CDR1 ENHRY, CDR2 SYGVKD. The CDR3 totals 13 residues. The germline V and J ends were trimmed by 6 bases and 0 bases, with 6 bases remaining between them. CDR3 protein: CAIRESSYNEQFF. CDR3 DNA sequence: TGTGCCATCAGGGAGAGCTCCTACAATGAGCAGTTCTTC.

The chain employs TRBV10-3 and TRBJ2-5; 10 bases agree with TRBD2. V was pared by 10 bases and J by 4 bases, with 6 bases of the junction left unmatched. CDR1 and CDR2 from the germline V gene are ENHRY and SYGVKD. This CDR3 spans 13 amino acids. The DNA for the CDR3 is TGTGCCACTGAGCGGGGGGGTGGAGAGACCCAGTACTTC. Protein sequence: CATERGGGETQYF.